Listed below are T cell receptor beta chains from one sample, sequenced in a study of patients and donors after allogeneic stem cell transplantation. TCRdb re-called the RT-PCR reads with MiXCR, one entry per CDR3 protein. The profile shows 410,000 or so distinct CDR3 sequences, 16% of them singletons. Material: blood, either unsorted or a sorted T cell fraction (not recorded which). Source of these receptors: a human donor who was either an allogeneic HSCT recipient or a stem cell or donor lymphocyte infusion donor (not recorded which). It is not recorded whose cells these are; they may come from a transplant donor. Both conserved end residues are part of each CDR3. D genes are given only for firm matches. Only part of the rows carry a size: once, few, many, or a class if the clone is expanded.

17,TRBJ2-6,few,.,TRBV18,CASSPTFVSSGANVLTF,TGTGCCAGCTCACCCACCTTCGTGAGCTCTGGGGCCAACGTCCTGACTTTC
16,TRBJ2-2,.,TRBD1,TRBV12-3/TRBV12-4,CASKGRGRSFTGELFF,TGTGCCAGCAAGGGCAGGGGGCGATCCTTCACCGGGGAGCTGTTTTTT
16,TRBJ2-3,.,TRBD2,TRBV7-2,CASSPRLARATDTQYF,TGTGCCAGCAGCCCCAGACTAGCGAGGGCCACAGATACGCAGTATTTT
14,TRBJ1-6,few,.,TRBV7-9,CASSLKADNSPLHF,TGTGCCAGCAGCTTGAAAGCAGATAATTCACCCCTCCACTTT
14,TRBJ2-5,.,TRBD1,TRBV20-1,CSASFTGGRETQYF,TGCAGTGCTTCGTTCACAGGGGGGAGAGAGACCCAGTACTTC
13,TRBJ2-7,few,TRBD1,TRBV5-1,CASKGTGGYEQYF,TGCGCCAGCAAAGGGACAGGGGGCTACGAGCAGTACTTC
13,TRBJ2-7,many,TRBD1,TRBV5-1,CASEGGDSYEQYF,TGCGCCAGCGAAGGGGGCGACTCCTACGAGCAGTACTTC
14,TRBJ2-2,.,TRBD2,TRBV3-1,CASTQRGYTGELFF,TGTGCCAGCACCCAGCGGGGTTACACCGGGGAGCTGTTTTTT
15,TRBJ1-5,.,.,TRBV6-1,CASRNLRGSNQPQHF,TGTGCCAGCAGAAATTTACGTGGTAGCAATCAGCCCCAGCATTTT
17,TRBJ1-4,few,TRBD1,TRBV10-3,CAISPGQGNGPAEKLFF,TGTGCCATCAGTCCGGGACAGGGTAACGGCCCTGCTGAAAAACTGTTTTTT
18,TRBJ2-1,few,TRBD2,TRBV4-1,CASSQERTSGGAWNEQFF,TGCGCCAGCAGCCAAGAGAGGACTAGCGGGGGGGCTTGGAATGAGCAGTTCTTC
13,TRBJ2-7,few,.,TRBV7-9,CASSPTTLYEQYF,TGTGCCAGCAGCCCGACTACTCTCTACGAGCAGTACTTC
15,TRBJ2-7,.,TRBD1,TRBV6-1,CASSPTGVSSYEQYF,TGTGCCAGCAGCCCAACAGGGGTTAGCTCCTACGAGCAGTACTTC
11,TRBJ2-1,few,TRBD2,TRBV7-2,CASSSTSMRFF,TGTGCCAGCAGCTCGACTAGCATGAGGTTCTTC
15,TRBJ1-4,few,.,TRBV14,CASSRSRGSNEKLFF,TGTGCCAGCAGCCGAAGTAGGGGTTCCAATGAAAAACTGTTTTTT
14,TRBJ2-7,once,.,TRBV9,CASSPHRRVYEQYF,TGTGCCAGCAGCCCCCACCGCAGGGTATACGAGCAGTACTTC
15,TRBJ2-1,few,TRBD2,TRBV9,CASSPTGRGYNEQFF,TGTGCCAGCAGTCCTACTGGGAGGGGCTACAATGAGCAGTTCTTC
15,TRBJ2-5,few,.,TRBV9,CASSVAGNPDQTQYF,TGTGCCAGCAGCGTAGCGGGAAACCCTGACCAGACCCAGTACTTC
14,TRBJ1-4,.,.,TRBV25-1,CASSEWGGGEKLFF,TGTGCCAGCAGTGAATGGGGAGGAGGGGAAAAACTGTTTTTT
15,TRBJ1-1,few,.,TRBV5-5,CASSLYVRGNTEAFF,TGTGCCAGCAGCCTCTACGTTCGGGGGAACACTGAAGCTTTCTTT